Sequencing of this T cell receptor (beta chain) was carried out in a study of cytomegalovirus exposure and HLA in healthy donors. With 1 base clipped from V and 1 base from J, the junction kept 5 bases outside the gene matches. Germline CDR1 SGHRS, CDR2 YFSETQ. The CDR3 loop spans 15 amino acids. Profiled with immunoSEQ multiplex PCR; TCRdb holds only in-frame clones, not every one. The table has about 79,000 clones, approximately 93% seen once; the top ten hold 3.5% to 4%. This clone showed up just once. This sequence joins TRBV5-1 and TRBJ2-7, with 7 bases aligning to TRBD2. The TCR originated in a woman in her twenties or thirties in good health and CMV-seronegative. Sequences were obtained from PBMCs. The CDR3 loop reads CASSLIPGGSYEQYF. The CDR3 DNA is TGCGCCAGCAGCTTGATTCCGGGAGGATCCTACGAGCAGTACTTC.